This TCR beta chain was retrieved from a study of blood T cell repertoires in COVID-19. Overall study: The analysed material was cDNA or gDNA that came from T cells, B-cell-depleted T cells, or PBMCs.

J lost 4 bases, V lost 4 bases, and 4 bases had no gene match. The CDR3 is 15 residues long. The germline gives CDR1 SGDLS, CDR2 YYNGEE. Participants were aged about 18 to 90 years, lived in around 25 US areas, and enrolled virtually. Measured with immunoSEQ multiplex PCR; TCRdb has only the in-frame clones, and not every one. The data hold a few hundred thousand clones, with about 89% observed a single time. The chain recombines TRBV9 with TRBJ2-1; 11 nucleotides align to TRBD2. The clonotype originates from a woman aged 25-40 years who had recovered from COVID-19. The sequenced sample consisted of PBMCs or T cells enriched from blood (not recorded which). CDR3 in amino acids: CASSSLAGDYNEQFF. As DNA, the CDR3 is TGTGCCAGCAGCTCACTAGCGGGAGATTACAATGAGCAGTTCTTC.